The 24 T cell receptor beta chains in this list originate from one sample, sequenced in a study of T cell changes during pregnancy in multiple sclerosis. Produced via immunoSEQ multiplex PCR; TCRdb's table is partial and in-frame only. Here the sample spans under 70,000 clones, around 91% being singletons. The material sequenced was peripheral blood, taken after pregnancy. The receptors were gathered from a female donor in good health, enrolled as a control in a pregnancy study.

The chain joins TRBV9 to TRBJ2-1; D perhaps matches TRBD2 (5 bases). Per germline, CDR1 SGDLS and CDR2 YYNGEE. V was cut by 3 bases and J by 5 bases, with 18 bases left in between. The CDR3 spans 16 residues. In DNA form, the CDR3 reads TGTGCCAGCAGCGGTGTTCTGCTTCGAGGGCACAATGAGCAGTTCTTC. This codes for CASSGVLLRGHNEQFF.

The chain's CDR3 is CASSLESPLSRCTF. The CDR3 DNA is TGCGCCAGCAGCTTGGAGAGCCCGTTGTCCCGCTGCACCTTC. The rearrangement links TRBV5-1 to TRBJ1-2; D uncertain. V shed 0 bases and J shed 13 bases, with 19 bases lying between them. CDR3 length: 14 residues. Germline values: CDR1 SGHRS, CDR2 YFSETQ.

V usage is TRBV5-4 and J usage is TRBJ1-2; 7 bases agree with TRBD1. CDR1 is SGHNT and CDR2 is YYREEE in the germline V gene (reference sequence). J gave up 8 bases and V 2 bases, and 6 bases lay outside the gene matches. The CDR3 is 13 residues long. In DNA, the CDR3 is TGTGCCAGCAGCTTTCAGGGGGGCCAAGGCTACACCTTC. It encodes CASSFQGGQGYTF.

This clone was detected once. The chain uses TRBV9 and TRBJ1-2; the D gene is possibly TRBD1 (6 bases). The CDR3 consists of 17 residues. V was clipped by 0 bases and J by 4 bases, with 19 bases between them. CDR1 is SGDLS and CDR2 is YYNGEE in the germline V gene. The CDR3 spells CASSVEPLPGDVYGYTF. The CDR3 DNA follows: TGTGCCAGCAGCGTAGAACCGCTCCCAGGGGATGTCTATGGCTACACCTTC. Filled out from reference TRBV9 and TRBJ1-2, the complete variable domain reads DSGVTQTPKHLITATGQRVTLRCSPRSGDLSVYWYQQSLDQGLQFLIQYYNGEERAKGNILERFSAQQFPDLHSELNLSSLELGDSALYFCASSVEPLPGDVYGYTFGSGTRLTVV.

The CDR3 spells CASSQRGTGMNTEAFF. In nucleotides, the CDR3 is TGTGCCAGCAGCCAAAGGGGGACAGGCATGAACACTGAAGCTTTCTTT. This chain joins TRBV4-2 and TRBJ1-1; 8 positions agree with TRBD1. CDR3 size: 16 residues. The V gene's germline CDR1 is LGHNA and CDR2 YNFKEQ. Losses at the gene ends were 2 bases for V and 0 bases for J; bases not matched to a gene: 5.

The gene calls are TRBV30 and TRBJ1-1, with a weak D call TRBD1 (5 bases). Trimming cost V 5 bases and J 3 bases, with 13 bases left between them. CDR1 is GTSNPN and CDR2 is SVGIG in the germline V gene (reference sequence). This CDR3 contains 13 residues. The CDR3 region has the DNA TGTGCCTGGGGGGGGTCCCCGGACACTGAAGCTTTCTTT. It specifies CAWGGSPDTEAFF.

This chain links TRBV9 with TRBJ2-7; 14 bases match TRBD2. The germline V gene encodes CDR1 SGDLS and CDR2 YYNGEE. The V and J ends lost 4 bases and 4 bases, in that order; junction bases with no gene match: 7. The length of the CDR3 is 16 residues. CDR3 DNA: TGTGCCAGCAGCCCCAGACTAGCGGGGGGGAAGTACGAGCAGTACTTC. It encodes CASSPRLAGGKYEQYF.

The chain combines TRBV5-6 with TRBJ2-7; TRBD2 agrees at 12 bases. J gave up 2 bases and V 4 bases, and 7 bases lay outside the gene matches. The CDR3 sequence is 16 residues long. The germline V gene has CDR1 SGHDT and CDR2 YYEEEE. The CDR3 loop reads CASSLSSGGAPYEQYF. The CDR3 region has the DNA TGTGCCAGCAGCCTATCTAGCGGGGGGGCACCCTACGAGCAGTACTTC.

The chain uses TRBV18 and TRBJ1-2; TRBD1 agrees at 9 bases. Germline CDR1 reads KGHSH; CDR2 reads LQKENI. The CDR3 is made up of 15 amino acids. Trimming cost V 3 bases and J 5 bases; bases outside gene matches: 7. For the CDR3, the DNA is TGTGCCAGCTCACCCCGGACAGGGGTGGAGTATGGCTACACCTTC. Translation gives CASSPRTGVEYGYTF.

The count of this clone is one. V gene TRBV18 combines with J gene TRBJ2-2; 8 nucleotides align to TRBD1. This CDR3 has 13 amino acids. V shed 2 bases, J shed 7 bases, and the junction held 0 bases outside the gene matches. Germline CDR1 KGHSH, CDR2 LQKENI. The CDR3 region has the DNA TGTGCCAGCTCACCAGGACAGGGCGGGGAGCTGTTTTTT. Translated: CASSPGQGGELFF.

The rearrangement uses TRBV19 and TRBJ1-5; 10 positions agree with TRBD1. Germline CDR1 is LNHDA and CDR2 is SQIVND (reference sequence). Germline trimming cut 1 base from V and 7 bases from J; bases unmatched to any gene: 7. The CDR3 consists of 16 residues. The CDR3 is CASSIAPGQGRQPQHF. Here the CDR3 DNA reads TGTGCCAGTAGTATAGCACCGGGACAGGGGCGGCAGCCCCAGCATTTT. Using reference TRBV19 and TRBJ1-5 for the parts outside the CDR3, the full variable domain is DGGITQSPKYLFRKEGQNVTLSCEQNLNHDAMYWYRQDPGQGLRLIYYSQIVNDFQKGDIAEGYSVSREKKESFPLTVTSAQKNPTAFYLCASSIAPGQGRQPQHFGDGTRLSIL.

The chain employs TRBV4-1 and TRBJ2-7, with 9 bases fitting TRBD2. With V trimmed by 3 bases and J by 7 bases, 16 bases remained unmatched. In germline, CDR1 is MGHRA, CDR2 YSYEKL. The CDR3 is 17 amino acids. CDR3 loop: CASSQLLLAGKTGEQYF. The CDR3 nucleotides read TGCGCCAGCAGCCAGCTCCTACTAGCGGGTAAGACGGGGGAGCAGTACTTC.

V and J are TRBV10-3 and TRBJ1-2; D ambiguous. Germline lookup yields CDR1 ENHRY and CDR2 SYGVKD. V was cut by 5 bases and J by 4 bases, with 11 bases left in between. CDR3 length: 13 residues. In DNA form, the CDR3 reads TGTGCCATCAGTTTAGAGGGATTCTATGGCTACACCTTC. This sequence encodes CAISLEGFYGYTF.

The gene calls are TRBV2 and TRBJ2-1; tentatively, D is TRBD2 (5 bases). V lost 6 bases to trimming and J lost 8 bases, with 14 bases between them. CDR1 SNHLY and CDR2 FYNNEI come from the germline V gene. The CDR3 has 13 amino acids. In nucleotides, the CDR3 is TGTGCCAGCAGCCCCCCCTACGGGGATGAGCAGTTCTTC. As protein: CASSPPYGDEQFF.

The chain uses TRBV6-1 and TRBJ1-3; 8 bases are shared with TRBD1. J gave up 0 bases and V 2 bases, and 12 bases lay outside the gene matches. This CDR3 comprises 19 residues. Germline V CDR1 and CDR2: MNHNS, SASEGT. The chain's CDR3 is CASSEMGQVIISSGNTIYF. The DNA for the CDR3 is TGTGCCAGCAGTGAAATGGGACAGGTTATAATCAGCTCTGGAAACACCATATATTTT.

The chain combines TRBV5-6 with TRBJ2-7, with a possible D match to TRBD2 (6 bases). V was pared by 5 bases and J by 7 bases, with 10 bases between. The CDR3 loop spans 11 amino acids. The germline CDR1 and CDR2 sequences are SGHDT and YYEEEE. The CDR3 here is CASSEEGEQYF. The CDR3 region has the DNA TGTGCCAGCAGTGAGGAGGGAGAGCAGTACTTC. Variable domain in full (rest from reference TRBV5-6 and TRBJ2-7): DAGVTQSPTHLIKTRGQQVTLRCSPKSGHDTVSWYQQALGQGPQFIFQYYEEEERQRGNFPDRFSGHQFPNYSSELNVNALLLGDSALYLCASSEEGEQYFGPGTRLTVT.

The chain couples TRBV6-1 to TRBJ1-2; 7 nucleotides line up with TRBD1. The V and J ends lost 10 bases and 8 bases, in that order; junction bases with no gene match: 10. This CDR3 has 12 residues. CDR1 is MNHNS, CDR2 SASEGT, per germline. CDR3 residues: CATTGNFAGYTF. The DNA for the CDR3 is TGTGCCACGACAGGGAATTTTGCGGGCTACACCTTC.

This clone was detected only once. The chain carries TRBV30 and TRBJ2-3; a possible D gene is TRBD1 (6 bases). Trimming pared 4 bases from V and 8 bases from J, leaving 16 bases between. This CDR3 spans 13 amino acids. CDR1 is GTSNPN, CDR2 SVGIG, per germline (reference sequence). This CDR3 reads CAWTLQGVGTQYF. The DNA for the CDR3 is TGTGCCTGGACCCTACAGGGAGTAGGTACGCAGTATTTT.

The rearrangement joins TRBV4-1 to TRBJ2-5; D is unclear. The CDR3 contains 14 residues. CDR1 is MGHRA and CDR2 is YSYEKL in the germline V gene. The V end lost 1 base, the J end lost 4 bases, and 10 bases lay between the germline ends. The CDR3 loop reads CASSQVHTPETQYF. As DNA, the CDR3 is TGCGCCAGCAGCCAAGTGCACACCCCAGAGACCCAGTACTTC.

This chain's CDR3 is CASTPNGQWRSSYEQYF. The CDR3 DNA reads as TGTGCCAGTACCCCAAACGGACAGTGGAGGAGCTCCTACGAGCAGTACTTC. This sequence joins TRBV19 and TRBJ2-7; D is perhaps TRBD1 (6 bases). Per germline, CDR1 LNHDA and CDR2 SQIVND (reference sequence). V lost 7 bases to trimming and J lost 0 bases, with 22 bases between them. The CDR3 spans 17 residues.

This sequence joins TRBV27 and TRBJ2-2, with TRBD2 identical over 10 bases. The length of the CDR3 is 14 residues. V lost 10 bases, J lost 7 bases, and 9 bases stayed unmatched. The V gene's germline CDR1 is MNHEY and CDR2 SMNVEV (reference sequence). CDR3 amino acids: CATASGGRGGELFF. In DNA, the CDR3 is TGTGCCACCGCTAGCGGGGGACGAGGCGGGGAGCTGTTTTTT.

J is TRBJ2-1 and V is TRBV7-7, with 11 positions matching TRBD2. The CDR3 contains 16 residues. CDR1 and CDR2 (germline): SSHAT, FNYEAQ (reference sequence). V lost 1 base to trimming and J lost 8 bases; unmatched junction nucleotides: 7. The CDR3 nucleotides are TGTGCCAGCAGCTTAGGGGTAGCGGGGGGGCAGGATGAGCAGTTCTTC. It translates to CASSLGVAGGQDEQFF.

The rearrangement uses TRBV13 and TRBJ2-7; 9 nucleotides line up with TRBD1. Losses at the gene ends were 5 bases for V and 6 bases for J; bases not matched to a gene: 8. CDR3 length: 14 residues. Germline V lookup: CDR1 PRHDT, CDR2 FYEKMQ (reference sequence). The CDR3 reads CASSPGTGFSEQYF. The CDR3 DNA reads TGTGCCAGCAGCCCCGGGACAGGGTTTAGCGAGCAGTACTTC.

This chain uses TRBV6-1 with TRBJ1-1, with TRBD1 matching 7 bases. CDR3 length equals 13 residues. J was trimmed by 5 bases and V by 7 bases; bases with no gene match: 7. Germline V gene sequence: CDR1 MNHNS, CDR2 SASEGT. The CDR3 DNA follows: TGTGCCAGCATCCGGAGGGGGCGGACTGAAGCTTTCTTT. Translating it yields CASIRRGRTEAFF.